The 19 T cell receptor beta chains in this list originate from one sample, sequenced in a study of blood T cell repertoires in COVID-19. Only in-frame clones appear in the TCRdb table, and some are missing; sequencing was by immunoSEQ multiplex PCR. The sample records about 88,000 clones, roughly nine tenths being singletons. Source material: peripheral blood. These receptors were obtained from a male donor with acute or convalescent COVID-19.

The chain has TRBV27 and TRBJ2-7, with 7 bases matching TRBD2. Germline loops: CDR1 MNHEY, CDR2 SMNVEV (reference sequence). The CDR3 spans 15 residues. The junction had 7 bases not matched to a gene; V was cut back by 5 bases and J by 0 bases. This CDR3 is CASSPTGGSSYEQYF. In DNA form, the CDR3 reads TGTGCCAGCAGTCCCACCGGGGGGAGCTCCTACGAGCAGTACTTC.

The chain joins TRBV5-6 to TRBJ1-2; 7 positions agree with TRBD1. Germline CDR1 and CDR2: SGHDT and YYEEEE. V was clipped by 4 bases and J by 5 bases; unmatched bases: 8. CDR3 length: 14 amino acids. The CDR3 region is CASSRPGTEYGYTF. CDR3 DNA: TGTGCCAGCAGCCGACCCGGGACAGAATATGGCTACACCTTC.

The rearrangement joins TRBV7-2 to TRBJ1-6; unclear D gene. The CDR3 is 16 residues long. V was pared by 1 base and J by 5 bases, with 12 bases between. Germline loops: CDR1 SGHTA, CDR2 FQGNSA. CDR3 residues: CASSLGRGRDNSPLHF. CDR3 sequence (DNA): TGTGCCAGCAGCTTAGGTCGAGGCAGAGATAATTCACCCCTCCACTTT.

This sequence joins TRBV6-5 and TRBJ2-1, with unresolved D. V shed 6 bases and J shed 0 bases, with 12 bases lying between them. Germline V gene data show CDR1 as MNHEY and CDR2 as SVGAGI. CDR3 length: 15 residues. Here the CDR3 DNA reads TGTGCCAGCAGGTTAGAACGTACCTCCTACAATGAGCAGTTCTTC. Translating gives CASRLERTSYNEQFF.

As concerns this clone: At one of its ends the junction is not consistent with the germline gene, which may arise from a read error. The V call is TRBV6-1, the J call TRBJ2-7; a possible D gene is TRBD2 (5 bases). This CDR3 is 12 amino acids long. Germline loops: CDR1 MNHNS, CDR2 SASEGT. Here the CDR3 reads CASGERSGEQYF. The CDR3 DNA reads as TGTGCCAGCGGTGAGAGGTCGGGAGAGCAGTACTTC.

This clone has just one count. The chain has TRBV19 and TRBJ2-2, with D tentatively TRBD1 (6 bases). The CDR3 is 13 residues long. Germline lookup yields CDR1 LNHDA and CDR2 SQIVND (reference sequence). The V end lost 4 bases, the J end lost 7 bases, and 10 bases lay between the germline ends. In nucleotides, the CDR3 is TGTGCCAGTAGTACAACACAGGGCGGGGAGCTGTTTTTT. Translated: CASSTTQGGELFF. The variable domain in full, with the rest retrieved from reference TRBV19 and TRBJ2-2, is DGGITQSPKYLFRKEGQNVTLSCEQNLNHDAMYWYRQDPGQGLRLIYYSQIVNDFQKGDIAEGYSVSREKKESFPLTVTSAQKNPTAFYLCASSTTQGGELFFGEGSRLTVL.

The chain carries TRBV5-4 and TRBJ2-5; 10 bases line up with TRBD1. V gave up 3 bases and J gave up 1 base; unmatched junction bases: 6. CDR3 length: 16 amino acids. The germline V gene encodes CDR1 SGHNT and CDR2 YYREEE (reference sequence). CDR3 loop: CASSSRDRGGQETQYF. CDR3 nucleotide sequence: TGTGCCAGCAGCTCCCGGGACAGGGGAGGCCAAGAGACCCAGTACTTC.

This clone appeared a few times. This chain joins TRBV10-3 and TRBJ1-6; a weak D match, TRBD1 (6 bases). Between the trimmed V and J ends, which lost 2 bases and 6 bases, there was a span of 14 bases. This CDR3 region has 16 residues. The V gene's germline CDR1 is ENHRY and CDR2 SYGVKD. CDR3 region: CAISEPGQGGNSPLHF. Written as DNA, the CDR3 is TGTGCCATCAGTGAGCCCGGACAAGGGGGTAATTCACCCCTCCACTTT.

The chain combines TRBV5-4 with TRBJ1-6; 8 nucleotides match TRBD1. Germline-derived CDR1 and CDR2 are SGHNT and YYREEE (reference sequence). The CDR3 totals 15 residues. V shed 3 bases, J shed 7 bases, and the junction held 6 bases outside the gene matches. The CDR3 coding sequence is TGTGCCAGCAGCTCCTTGGACAGGGCCAATTCACCCCTCCACTTT. Translated, it gives CASSSLDRANSPLHF.

The chain uses TRBV6-1 and TRBJ1-5; D remains ambiguous. Germline values: CDR1 MNHNS, CDR2 SASEGT. This CDR3 is built from 14 residues. The V gene lost 0 bases and the J gene lost 5 bases, with 8 bases spanning the gap. The CDR3 bases are TGTGCCAGCAGTGAAGCGGGCGGGGATCAGCCCCAGCATTTT. As protein: CASSEAGGDQPQHF.

This clone is a singleton in its sample. The gene calls are TRBV9 and TRBJ1-4; 12 positions match TRBD1. V trimming: 0 bases; J trimming: 3 bases; junction bases outside the gene matches: 6. Per germline, CDR1 SGDLS and CDR2 YYNGEE. This CDR3 has 18 residues. DNA of the CDR3: TGTGCCAGCAGCGTAGCTTGGGGACAGGGGGCGGCTAATGAAAAACTGTTTTTT. Translated, it gives CASSVAWGQGAANEKLFF.

The rearrangement joins TRBV13 to TRBJ2-1; TRBD2 aligns across 9 bases. This CDR3 is 15 amino acids long. V dropped 5 bases and J dropped 6; count of bases not matched to a gene: 8. Germline CDR1 is PRHDT and CDR2 is FYEKMQ (reference sequence). The CDR3 bases are TGTGCCAGCAGCCTCGGACTAGCGCGGGCCAATGAGCAGTTCTTC. As protein: CASSLGLARANEQFF.

The chain combines TRBV30 with TRBJ2-7; D perhaps matches TRBD2 (5 bases). V was clipped by 0 bases and J by 3 bases, with 6 bases between them. This CDR3 has 12 amino acids. From germline, CDR1 is GTSNPN and CDR2 SVGIG (reference sequence). DNA for the CDR3: TGTGCCTGGAGTGTTGGAGGCTACGAGCAGTACTTC. Translated: CAWSVGGYEQYF.

A single count supports this clone. The chain is built from TRBV5-6 and TRBJ2-6, with D possibly TRBD1 on 6 matching bases. The CDR3 consists of 17 residues. Trimming shortened V by 4 bases and J by 4 bases, and 18 bases separated the two germline ends. Germline CDR1 reads SGHDT; CDR2 reads YYEEEE. The CDR3 DNA is TGTGCCAGCAGCCCACTACAACAGGGCCGGGGGGCCAACGTCCTGACTTTC. It yields the protein CASSPLQQGRGANVLTF.

The chain employs TRBV27 and TRBJ1-2, with 10 positions matching TRBD1. The ends lost 5 bases at V and 4 bases at J; junction bases unmatched: 7. Germline values: CDR1 MNHEY, CDR2 SMNVEV (reference sequence). The CDR3 is 15 amino acids. The CDR3 spells CASSTLTGGPYGYTF. CDR3 DNA sequence: TGTGCCAGCAGTACTCTGACAGGGGGCCCCTATGGCTACACCTTC.

The chain has TRBV5-1 and TRBJ1-1; 9 bases fit TRBD1. This CDR3 comprises 16 residues. V shed 0 bases, J shed 5 bases, and the junction held 8 bases outside the gene matches. Germline V gene sequence: CDR1 SGHRS, CDR2 YFSETQ. The DNA of the CDR3 is TGCGCCAGCAGCTTGGGACAGGGGGGCGAAGGAACTGAAGCTTTCTTT. Protein product: CASSLGQGGEGTEAFF. Together with reference TRBV5-1 and TRBJ1-1, the CDR3 gives the full variable domain: KAGVTQTPRYLIKTRGQQVTLSCSPISGHRSVSWYQQTPGQGLQFLFEYFSETQRNKGNFPGRFSGRQFSNSRSEMNVSTLELGDSALYLCASSLGQGGEGTEAFFGQGTRLTVV.

The V and J genes are TRBV3-1 (or the pseudogene TRBV3-2) and TRBJ2-1, with TRBD2 matching 7 bases. The CDR3 extends over 15 amino acids. Looked up from germline, CDR1 is LGHDT and CDR2 is YNNKEL (reference sequence). V dropped 1 base and J dropped 4; count of bases not matched to a gene: 4. CDR3 bases: TGTGCCAGCAGCCAAGGTAGCGGGTATTACAATGAGCAGTTCTTC. Amino acid sequence: CASSQGSGYYNEQFF.

CDR3 residues: CASRPGWGGQETQYF. CDR3 DNA sequence: TGTGCCAGCAGGCCTGGGTGGGGGGGGCAAGAGACCCAGTACTTC. The chain combines TRBV6-6 with TRBJ2-5; 7 bases agree with TRBD2. Unmatched junction bases numbered 9, after V lost 6 bases and J lost 2 bases. This CDR3 is 15 amino acids long. Germline V gene lookup returns CDR1 MNHNY and CDR2 SVGAGI (reference sequence).

The genes are TRBV19 and TRBJ1-6, with 8 bases lining up with TRBD1. In germline, CDR1 is LNHDA, CDR2 SQIVND (reference sequence). Germline trimming cut 3 bases from V and 7 bases from J; bases unmatched to any gene: 8. This CDR3 is 16 amino acids long. CDR3 nucleotides: TGTGCCAGTAGTATCCGACAGGGGTATGACAATTCACCCCTCCACTTT. It yields the protein CASSIRQGYDNSPLHF.